This TCR beta chain emerged from a study of shared clonotypes between healthy human individuals. Study context: The cohort had a couple of women and three men, ages 18 to 49.

Naivety among CD8 cells was defined by CD45RO negativity and positive CCR7 selection, thereby excluding terminally differentiated effector memory CD45RA+ cells. Trimming at V came to 4 bases and at J to 5 bases, leaving 6 bases not matched to a gene. There are 15 residues in the CDR3. CDR1 and CDR2 (germline): SGHRS, YFSETQ. This clone occurred once. The assay was carried out at the deep level. Method: immunoSEQ multiplex PCR; TCRdb's copy keeps in-frame clones and lacks some. The table shows hundreds of thousands of clones, with 95% to 96% occurring only once. This clonotype was obtained from a woman under 40 in good health. Sequenced input: naive CD8+ T cells sorted from blood. The gene calls are TRBV5-1 and TRBJ2-3, with 11 bases aligning to TRBD2. CDR3 sequence reads: CASSLLAGGVDTQYF. The CDR3 DNA is TGCGCCAGCAGCCTATTAGCGGGAGGGGTAGATACGCAGTATTTT. Full variable domain (missing parts from reference TRBV5-1 and TRBJ2-3): KAGVTQTPRYLIKTRGQQVTLSCSPISGHRSVSWYQQTPGQGLQFLFEYFSETQRNKGNFPGRFSGRQFSNSRSEMNVSTLELGDSALYLCASSLLAGGVDTQYFGPGTRLTVL.